These 15 T cell receptor beta chains were sequenced from one sample in a study of molecular identifiers for immune sequencing clone quantification. In TCRdb, the PCR reads were re-called with MiXCR into one record per CDR3 protein. The table lists under 800,000 distinct CDR3 sequences, 25% of them singletons. What was sequenced was naive CD8+ T cells from blood, with Jurkat cell RNA spiked in. Subset meaning: FACS-sorted CD8+CD4-CCR7+CD45RA+ naive T cells. The receptors shown here come from a human donor in good health. Some libraries in this study had Jurkat cell RNA spiked in.

Only one count was recorded for this clonotype. The rearrangement joins TRBV27 to TRBJ2-7; no definite D call. The CDR3 is made up of 14 amino acids. The V gene lost 4 bases and the J gene lost 6 bases, with 16 bases spanning the gap. Looked up from germline, CDR1 is MNHEY and CDR2 is SMNVEV (reference sequence). The CDR3 DNA reads TGTGCCAGCAGTTCCGGTAGACATCCCGTCGAGCAGTACTTC. Amino acid sequence: CASSSGRHPVEQYF.

V usage is TRBV3-1 and J usage is TRBJ2-7, with 14 nucleotides matching TRBD2. The CDR3 has 17 residues. Unmatched junction bases numbered 7, after V lost 4 bases and J lost 2 bases. Germline V gene data show CDR1 as LGHDT and CDR2 as YNNKEL (reference sequence). Here the CDR3 DNA reads TGTGCCAGCAGCCCCACAGGACTAGCGGGGGGCCCCTACGAGCAGTACTTC. Translating gives CASSPTGLAGGPYEQYF.

A few counts support this clonotype. The chain joins TRBV30 to TRBJ2-7; D possibly corresponds to TRBD2 (6 bases). Germline CDR1 reads GTSNPN; CDR2 reads SVGIG (reference sequence). Trimming left V 0 bases short and J 1 base short, with 16 bases between. There are 16 residues in the CDR3. The CDR3 region has the DNA TGTGCCTGGAGTGTACAGGTCATCGGGGGTTCCTACGAGCAGTACTTC. This encodes CAWSVQVIGGSYEQYF.

This clonotype was counted between two and nine times. The rearrangement links TRBV10-3 to TRBJ1-1, with D perhaps matching TRBD1 (6 bases). Trimming took off 9 bases at V and 1 base at J, with 18 bases between the two ends. There are 15 residues in the CDR3. CDR1 ENHRY and CDR2 SYGVKD come from the germline V gene. CDR3 in DNA: TGTGCCATTCAGAAAGGGGACACTTCGAACACTGAAGCTTTCTTT. Translation: CAIQKGDTSNTEAFF.

This clonotype was observed many times. CDR3 in DNA: TGTGCCAGCAGTCTCAGCGGGGGCGCCGGGAACGAGCAGTACTTC. It translates to CASSLSGGAGNEQYF. The rearrangement uses TRBV2 and TRBJ2-7; 8 bases align to TRBD2. CDR1 is SNHLY, CDR2 FYNNEI, per germline. Trimming cost V 5 bases and J 5 bases; bases outside gene matches: 11. CDR3 length: 15 amino acids.

This clonotype occurred a few times. The chain carries TRBV7-9 and TRBJ1-1, with a tentative D call TRBD1 (5 bases). The CDR3 has 13 amino acids. Germline loops: CDR1 SEHNR, CDR2 FQNEAQ (reference sequence). The V end lost 2 bases, the J end lost 6 bases, and 10 bases lay between the germline ends. The CDR3 coding sequence is TGTGCCAGCAGCTTACAGGGAAGTGCTGAAGCTTTCTTT. Protein: CASSLQGSAEAFF.

In regard to this clonotype: Since a much larger clone is just one base distant, this may be a read error. Since the CDR3 does not end with the conserved phenylalanine or tryptophan, this likely comes from a read error. The rearrangement links TRBV4-3 to TRBJ2-3, with a tentative D call TRBD1 (5 bases). Germline V gives CDR1 LGHNA, CDR2 YSLEER. Trimming removed 0 bases from V and 4 bases from J, with 14 bases in between. The CDR3 extends over 16 amino acids. The CDR3 loop is CASSQEVQGVADTQYI. The CDR3 region has the DNA TGCGCCAGCAGCCAAGAAGTCCAGGGTGTAGCAGATACGCAGTATATT.

This clonotype was recorded many times. V and J are TRBV5-1 and TRBJ2-3; tentative D call: TRBD2 (5 bases). The germline gives CDR1 SGHRS, CDR2 YFSETQ. The CDR3 runs to 15 residues. V lost 0 bases and J lost 2, with 10 bases in between. Here the CDR3 reads CASSLGLYDTDTQYF. As DNA, the CDR3 is TGCGCCAGCAGCTTGGGACTATATGACACAGATACGCAGTATTTT.

The chain carries TRBV12-3 or TRBV12-4 and TRBJ1-5; the D is unclear. V was shortened by 8 bases and J by 0 bases, with 5 bases between the two germline ends. The CDR3 runs to 12 residues. The chain's CDR3 is CASRISNQPQHF. For the CDR3, the DNA is TGTGCCAGCCGAATTAGCAATCAGCCCCAGCATTTT.

This clonotype was recorded at least ten times. The chain is built from TRBV5-1 and TRBJ2-7; no clear D. Trimming took 2 bases from V and 1 from J, leaving 7 bases between them. Looked up from germline, CDR1 is SGHRS and CDR2 is YFSETQ. This CDR3 region has 13 residues. The CDR3 coding sequence is TGCGCCAGCAGCTTAGTGGAGTCCTACGAGCAGTACTTC. This sequence encodes CASSLVESYEQYF.

The chain is built from TRBV2 and TRBJ2-7; D is possibly TRBD2 (5 bases). The V end was cut by 5 bases, the J end by 2 bases, with 16 bases between. CDR3 length: 15 amino acids. Germline assignment: CDR1 SNHLY and CDR2 FYNNEI. CDR3 residues: CASSLGRAVTYEQYF. As DNA, the CDR3 is TGTGCCAGCAGTTTAGGGAGAGCGGTTACCTACGAGCAGTACTTC.

This clonotype showed up many times. The chain combines TRBV20-1 with TRBJ2-7; D could derive from TRBD1 or TRBD2 (6 bases each). The ends were cut back, 0 bases at V and 12 bases at J, with 18 bases in the middle. From germline, CDR1 is DFQATT and CDR2 SNEGSKA (reference sequence). The CDR3 sequence is 13 residues long. In DNA, the CDR3 is TGCAGTGCTAGAGATTTTAAGTTAGGGGGGACGTACTTC. Encoded protein: CSARDFKLGGTYF.

With respect to this clonotype: A much more abundant neighbour one base away suggests this may be a read error. V is TRBV12-3 or TRBV12-4 and J is TRBJ1-1; 9 bases fit TRBD1. The CDR3 runs 14 residues. Trimming cost V 8 bases and J 4 bases; bases outside gene matches: 8. CDR3 coding DNA: TGTGCCAGCTTCCCCTCGACAGGGGGCACTGAAGCTTTCTTT. It specifies CASFPSTGGTEAFF.

This clonotype was detected ten times or more. The chain has TRBV5-5 and TRBJ2-5; 15 bases match TRBD2. Unmatched junction bases numbered 2, after V lost 4 bases and J lost 4 bases. This CDR3 is 15 amino acids long. Germline-derived CDR1 and CDR2 are SGHKS and YYEKEE (reference sequence). In nucleotides, the CDR3 is TGTGCCAGCAGCCCGGGACTAGCGGGAGGAGAGACCCAGTACTTC. Its protein is CASSPGLAGGETQYF.

This clonotype was observed a few times. The chain has TRBV3-1 and TRBJ2-1; 8 nucleotides agree with TRBD2. In germline, CDR1 is LGHDT, CDR2 YNNKEL (reference sequence). Trimming at V came to 5 bases and at J to 13 bases, leaving 19 bases not matched to a gene. The CDR3 is 16 residues long. CDR3 region: CASSKTSGSKAGVQFF. The CDR3 bases are TGTGCCAGCAGCAAGACGAGCGGGAGCAAAGCGGGGGTTCAGTTCTTC.